Listed below are T cell receptor beta chains from one sample, sequenced in a study of T cells in Graves' hyperthyroidism and ophthalmopathy. TCRdb reanalysed the multiplex PCR reads using MiXCR and keeps one entry per CDR3 protein. In the table there are under 800,000 distinct CDR3 sequences, less than 15% of which are singletons. The sample comprised blood. The origin of the receptors is a woman aged 18-35 years with Graves' hyperthyroidism. Both conserved end residues are part of each CDR3. The D gene is left open where the match is weak. Where a row states a size, it is once, few, many or the class of an expanded clone; other rows omit it.

clone_size: few; j_call: TRBJ2-7; v_call: TRBV29-1; d_call: NA; cdr3_nt: TGCAGCGTTGAAGCCACCGCAGGCTCCTCCTACGAGCAGTACTTC; cdr3_aa: CSVEATAGSSYEQYF
clone_size: NA; j_call: TRBJ2-3; v_call: TRBV20-1; d_call: NA; cdr3_nt: TGCAGTGCTAGAGATTACCAGGCCCCGTCAGATACGCTGTATTTT; cdr3_aa: CSARDYQAPSDTLYF
clone_size: few; j_call: TRBJ2-7; v_call: TRBV28; d_call: TRBD1; cdr3_nt: TGTGCCAGCACCGACAGGGAGGAGCAGTACTTC; cdr3_aa: CASTDREEQYF
clone_size: NA; j_call: TRBJ2-1; v_call: TRBV27; d_call: NA; cdr3_nt: TGTGCCAGCAGTTTCCCGGGACGCAGCAATGAGCAGTTCTTC; cdr3_aa: CASSFPGRSNEQFF
clone_size: few; j_call: TRBJ2-7; v_call: TRBV7-2; d_call: NA; cdr3_nt: TGTGCCAGCAGCCCCGCAATAGGGGGGGGGCGCGAGCAGTACTTC; cdr3_aa: CASSPAIGGGREQYF
clone_size: many; j_call: TRBJ2-2; v_call: TRBV12-3/TRBV12-4; d_call: NA; cdr3_nt: TGTGCCAGCGTACCTGGGACGGTGGTGACTAGAACTCGGAGCGGGGAGCTGTTTTTT; cdr3_aa: CASVPGTVVTRTRSGELFF
clone_size: many; j_call: TRBJ1-5; v_call: TRBV12-3/TRBV12-4; d_call: TRBD1; cdr3_nt: TGTGCCAGCAGTCGACAGGGAAGCAATCAGCCCCAGCATTTT; cdr3_aa: CASSRQGSNQPQHF
clone_size: few; j_call: TRBJ1-1; v_call: TRBV24-1; d_call: NA; cdr3_nt: TGTGCCACCAGTGGTGGAGAACTCATGAACACTGAAGCTTTCTTT; cdr3_aa: CATSGGELMNTEAFF
clone_size: many; j_call: TRBJ1-5; v_call: TRBV10-3; d_call: NA; cdr3_nt: TGTGCCATCAGTGAGTACGCCCCCCAGGAAGGGCAGCCCCAGCATTTT; cdr3_aa: CAISEYAPQEGQPQHF
clone_size: many; j_call: TRBJ1-2; v_call: TRBV3-1; d_call: TRBD1; cdr3_nt: TGTGCCAGCAGCCAAGATCGGACAGGGTCCTATGGCTACACCTTC; cdr3_aa: CASSQDRTGSYGYTF
clone_size: few; j_call: TRBJ2-1; v_call: TRBV12-5; d_call: NA; cdr3_nt: TGTGCTAGTGCCAGATGGGAGGAGCAGTTCTTC; cdr3_aa: CASARWEEQFF
clone_size: NA; j_call: TRBJ2-7; v_call: TRBV4-1; d_call: TRBD2; cdr3_nt: TGCGCCAGCAGCCCGCCGGGACTAGCGGGAGATAGGGAGCAGTACTTC; cdr3_aa: CASSPPGLAGDREQYF
clone_size: NA; j_call: TRBJ2-7; v_call: TRBV18; d_call: NA; cdr3_nt: TGTGCCAGCTCACTGGGTCAAAGGGGCGAGCAGTACTTC; cdr3_aa: CASSLGQRGEQYF
clone_size: few; j_call: TRBJ2-3; v_call: TRBV27; d_call: TRBD2; cdr3_nt: TGTGCCCGCAGTAACAGACTAGCGGGAGCGTACACAGATACGCAGTATTTT; cdr3_aa: CARSNRLAGAYTDTQYF
clone_size: many; j_call: TRBJ1-2; v_call: TRBV6-1; d_call: TRBD1; cdr3_nt: TGTGCCAGCAGTTTCACAGGGGGTAACTATGGCTACACCTTC; cdr3_aa: CASSFTGGNYGYTF
clone_size: NA; j_call: TRBJ2-3; v_call: TRBV5-6; d_call: NA; cdr3_nt: TGTGCCAGCAGCTTAGAGGGACGGACTCAGGGTACGCAGTATTTT; cdr3_aa: CASSLEGRTQGTQYF
clone_size: many; j_call: TRBJ1-2; v_call: TRBV5-5; d_call: TRBD1; cdr3_nt: TGTGCCAGCAGCTTGGAGGGGGACAGTGGGAGCCTTACCGCCTGGTATGGCTACACCTTC; cdr3_aa: CASSLEGDSGSLTAWYGYTF
clone_size: few; j_call: TRBJ2-3; v_call: TRBV12-3/TRBV12-4; d_call: NA; cdr3_nt: TGTGCCTGCAGTCCCCCCGGAGATACGCAGTATTTT; cdr3_aa: CACSPPGDTQYF
clone_size: few; j_call: TRBJ1-6; v_call: TRBV7-9; d_call: NA; cdr3_nt: TGTGCCAGCAGCGGGGGACTTCTCCTCCACTTT; cdr3_aa: CASSGGLLLHF
clone_size: many; j_call: TRBJ2-3; v_call: TRBV9; d_call: TRBD2; cdr3_nt: TGTGCCAGCAGCGACAATACAGCGGGAGAGGGAACAGATACGCAGTATTTT; cdr3_aa: CASSDNTAGEGTDTQYF
clone_size: many; j_call: TRBJ1-1; v_call: TRBV20-1; d_call: NA; cdr3_nt: TGCAGTGCCCGGCGGCGGGGGCAGCTGAACACTGAAGCTTTCTTT; cdr3_aa: CSARRRGQLNTEAFF
clone_size: many; j_call: TRBJ1-1; v_call: TRBV6-5; d_call: NA; cdr3_nt: TGTGCCAGCAGTTACGGACGCGAGAACACTGAAGCTTTCTTT; cdr3_aa: CASSYGRENTEAFF
clone_size: few; j_call: TRBJ2-3; v_call: TRBV6-1; d_call: TRBD2; cdr3_nt: TGTGCCAGCAGTTTAGGACTAGCGGGAGGGCAGACAGATACGCAGTATTTT; cdr3_aa: CASSLGLAGGQTDTQYF
clone_size: few; j_call: TRBJ1-1; v_call: TRBV9; d_call: NA; cdr3_nt: TGTGCCAGCAGTTCCACCGCCCGGGAGGCTGAAGCTTTCTTT; cdr3_aa: CASSSTAREAEAFF
clone_size: few; j_call: TRBJ1-1; v_call: TRBV28; d_call: TRBD1; cdr3_nt: TGTGCCAGCCGGGACAGGGGTTCTATGAACACTGAAGCTTTCTTT; cdr3_aa: CASRDRGSMNTEAFF
clone_size: few; j_call: TRBJ2-1; v_call: TRBV3-1; d_call: TRBD1; cdr3_nt: TGTGCCAGCAGCCAGACGACAGGGAAGCAGTTCTTC; cdr3_aa: CASSQTTGKQFF
clone_size: few; j_call: TRBJ2-7; v_call: TRBV9; d_call: NA; cdr3_nt: TGTGCCAGCAGCCGGGACGAGGGAGGGCAGTACTTC; cdr3_aa: CASSRDEGGQYF
clone_size: many; j_call: TRBJ2-7; v_call: TRBV6-1; d_call: TRBD1; cdr3_nt: TGTGCCAGCCGGACAGGGTCAGACGAGCAGTACTTC; cdr3_aa: CASRTGSDEQYF
clone_size: many; j_call: TRBJ1-2; v_call: TRBV2; d_call: NA; cdr3_nt: TGTGCCAGCAGTGTGCAACAGGGTAATGGCTACACCTTC; cdr3_aa: CASSVQQGNGYTF
clone_size: NA; j_call: TRBJ2-1; v_call: TRBV3-1; d_call: NA; cdr3_nt: TGTGCCAGCAGCCCCCGTGGGTACACTGAGCAGTTCTTC; cdr3_aa: CASSPRGYTEQFF
clone_size: many; j_call: TRBJ2-7; v_call: TRBV5-1; d_call: NA; cdr3_nt: TGCGCCAGCAGCTCCCGTCCGCGCGGACTATACTACGAGCAGTACTTC; cdr3_aa: CASSSRPRGLYYEQYF
clone_size: NA; j_call: TRBJ1-3; v_call: TRBV7-9; d_call: NA; cdr3_nt: TGTGCCTGCGGCCCCAGCAGCTCCTACTGGGGGGGGGCCGGAAACACCATATATTTT; cdr3_aa: CACGPSSSYWGGAGNTIYF
clone_size: many; j_call: TRBJ2-7; v_call: TRBV27; d_call: NA; cdr3_nt: TGTGCCAGCAGAGAGGGTCCCCCAAGCTCCTACGAGCAGTACTTC; cdr3_aa: CASREGPPSSYEQYF
clone_size: many; j_call: TRBJ2-1; v_call: TRBV18; d_call: TRBD1; cdr3_nt: TGTGCCAGCTCAGAAGGGGCAGGGGGCTCCTACAATGAGCAGTTCTTC; cdr3_aa: CASSEGAGGSYNEQFF
clone_size: many; j_call: TRBJ2-4; v_call: TRBV11-2; d_call: NA; cdr3_nt: TGTGCCAGCAGCTCCAATGGGGGCCTAGCCAAAAACATTCAGTACTTC; cdr3_aa: CASSSNGGLAKNIQYF
clone_size: many; j_call: TRBJ2-1; v_call: TRBV3-1; d_call: TRBD2; cdr3_nt: TGTGCCAGCAGCCAAGACCTCCTCAGCGGGAGCTCCTACAATGAGCAGTTCTTC; cdr3_aa: CASSQDLLSGSSYNEQFF
clone_size: many; j_call: TRBJ1-6; v_call: TRBV7-3; d_call: NA; cdr3_nt: TGTGCCAGCAGCCCCTCCGGGACATCGAATTCACCCCTCCACTTT; cdr3_aa: CASSPSGTSNSPLHF
clone_size: many; j_call: TRBJ2-1; v_call: TRBV6-1; d_call: NA; cdr3_nt: TGTGCCAGCAGTACTTGGAAACCCTGCTCCTACAATGAGCAGTTCTTC; cdr3_aa: CASSTWKPCSYNEQFF
clone_size: few; j_call: TRBJ2-1; v_call: TRBV4-1; d_call: NA; cdr3_nt: TGCGCCAGCAGCCAAGAAGGGTATGAGCAGTTCTTC; cdr3_aa: CASSQEGYEQFF
clone_size: few; j_call: TRBJ2-1; v_call: TRBV7-9; d_call: NA; cdr3_nt: TGTGCCAGCAGCTTAACAGGGGCGGGATACAGTGAGCAGTTCTTC; cdr3_aa: CASSLTGAGYSEQFF
clone_size: NA; j_call: TRBJ1-5; v_call: TRBV5-1; d_call: NA; cdr3_nt: TGCGCCAGCAGCTTGGGCTCCGGTGAAGGGTTGGAGCCCCAGCATTTT; cdr3_aa: CASSLGSGEGLEPQHF